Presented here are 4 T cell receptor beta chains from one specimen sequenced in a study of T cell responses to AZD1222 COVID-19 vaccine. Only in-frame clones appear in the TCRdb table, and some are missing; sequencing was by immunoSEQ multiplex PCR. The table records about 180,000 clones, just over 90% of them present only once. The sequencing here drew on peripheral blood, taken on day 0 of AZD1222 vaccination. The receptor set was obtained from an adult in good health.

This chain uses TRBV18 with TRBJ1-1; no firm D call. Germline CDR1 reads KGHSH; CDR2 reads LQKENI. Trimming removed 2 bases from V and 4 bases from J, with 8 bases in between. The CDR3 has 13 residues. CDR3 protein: CASSPGFSTEAFF. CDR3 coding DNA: TGTGCCAGCTCACCAGGTTTTAGCACTGAAGCTTTCTTT.

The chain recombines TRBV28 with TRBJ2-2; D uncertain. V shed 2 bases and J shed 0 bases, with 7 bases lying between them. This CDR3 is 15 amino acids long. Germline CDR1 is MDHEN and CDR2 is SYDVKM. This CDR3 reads CASSLVGPNTGELFF. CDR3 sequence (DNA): TGTGCCAGCAGTTTAGTCGGACCGAACACCGGGGAGCTGTTTTTT.

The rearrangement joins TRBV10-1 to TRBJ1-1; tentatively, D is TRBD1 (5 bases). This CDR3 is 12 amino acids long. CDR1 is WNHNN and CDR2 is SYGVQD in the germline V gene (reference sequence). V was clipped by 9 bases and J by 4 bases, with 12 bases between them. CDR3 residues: CASSGSRTEAFF. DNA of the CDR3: TGCGCCAGTTCAGGGTCCCGCACTGAAGCTTTCTTT.

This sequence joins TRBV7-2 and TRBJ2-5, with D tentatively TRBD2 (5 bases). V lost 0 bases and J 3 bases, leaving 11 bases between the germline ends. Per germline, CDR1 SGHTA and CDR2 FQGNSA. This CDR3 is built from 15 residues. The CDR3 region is CASSLADFLKETQYF. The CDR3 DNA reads TGTGCCAGCAGCTTAGCGGACTTCTTAAAAGAGACCCAGTACTTC.